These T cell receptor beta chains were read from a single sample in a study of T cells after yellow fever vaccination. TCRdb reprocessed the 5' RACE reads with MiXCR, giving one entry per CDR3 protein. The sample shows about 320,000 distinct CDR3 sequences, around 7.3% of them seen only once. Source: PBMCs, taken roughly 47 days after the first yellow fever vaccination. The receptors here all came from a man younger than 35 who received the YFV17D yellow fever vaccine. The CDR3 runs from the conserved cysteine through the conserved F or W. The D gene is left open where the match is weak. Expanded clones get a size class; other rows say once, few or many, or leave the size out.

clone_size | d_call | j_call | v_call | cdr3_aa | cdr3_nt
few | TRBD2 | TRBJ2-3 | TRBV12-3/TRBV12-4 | CASRLAGGGTDTQYF | TGTGCCAGCAGGCTAGCGGGGGGCGGCACAGATACGCAGTATTTT
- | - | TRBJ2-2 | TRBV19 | CASSTGPDSRNTGELFF | TGTGCCAGCTCTACTGGCCCGGACAGCAGGAACACCGGGGAGCTGTTTTTT
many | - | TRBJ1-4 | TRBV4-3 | CASSQDVRVDEKLFF | TGCGCCAGCAGCCAAGATGTCAGGGTGGACGAAAAACTGTTTTTT
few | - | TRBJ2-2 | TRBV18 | CASSPTQGANTGELFF | TGTGCCAGCTCACCGACACAGGGCGCGAACACCGGGGAGCTGTTTTTT
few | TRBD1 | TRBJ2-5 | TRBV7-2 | CASSRDRVSETQYF | TGTGCCAGCAGCCGGGACAGGGTCAGCGAGACCCAGTACTTC
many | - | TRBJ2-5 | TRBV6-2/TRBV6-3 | CASSPAGYETQYF | TGTGCCAGCAGTCCCGCAGGCTACGAGACCCAGTACTTC
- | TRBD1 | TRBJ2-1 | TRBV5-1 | CASSPGSGTAYNEQFF | TGCGCCAGCAGCCCAGGTTCCGGGACAGCTTACAATGAGCAGTTCTTC
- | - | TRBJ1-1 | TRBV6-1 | CASSVGSGVTEAFF | TGTGCCAGCAGTGTTGGTTCCGGGGTCACTGAAGCTTTCTTT
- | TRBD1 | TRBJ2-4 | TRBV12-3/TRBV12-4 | CASSWRQGDENIQYF | TGTGCCAGCAGTTGGAGACAGGGGGACGAAAACATTCAGTACTTC
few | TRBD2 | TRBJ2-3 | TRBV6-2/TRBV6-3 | CASSSGTSGVSGTDTQYF | TGTGCCAGCAGTTCCGGGACTAGCGGGGTTTCCGGCACAGATACGCAGTATTTT
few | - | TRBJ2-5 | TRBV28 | CASSFYQTQYF | TGTGCCAGCAGTTTCTACCAGACCCAGTACTTC
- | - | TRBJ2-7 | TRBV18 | CASSPTGQGGGYEQYF | TGTGCCAGCTCACCGACAGGACAAGGGGGGGGCTACGAGCAGTACTTC
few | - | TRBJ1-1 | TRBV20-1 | CSAHPNTEAFF | TGCAGTGCCCACCCGAACACTGAAGCTTTCTTT
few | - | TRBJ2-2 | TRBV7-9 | CASSHFSGTTGELFF | TGTGCCAGCAGCCATTTTTCGGGGACCACCGGGGAGCTGTTTTTT
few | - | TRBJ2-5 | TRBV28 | CASSFGLGATQETQYF | TGTGCCAGCAGTTTCGGACTTGGGGCCACCCAAGAGACCCAGTACTTC
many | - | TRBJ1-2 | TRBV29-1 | CSVYGSENYGYTF | TGCAGCGTTTATGGCTCTGAGAACTATGGCTACACCTTC
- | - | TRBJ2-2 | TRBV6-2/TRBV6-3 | CASSSPGERGELFF | TGTGCCAGCAGTTCTCCGGGGGAACGTGGGGAGCTGTTTTTT
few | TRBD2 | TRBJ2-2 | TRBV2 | CASSVERGNGELFF | TGTGCCAGCAGTGTGGAGCGGGGGAACGGGGAGCTGTTTTTT
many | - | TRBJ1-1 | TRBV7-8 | CASSPGVDTEAFF | TGTGCCAGCAGCCCAGGGGTCGACACTGAAGCTTTCTTT
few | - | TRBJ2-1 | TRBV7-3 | CASSLDFGTDEQFF | TGTGCCAGCAGCTTGGACTTCGGCACCGATGAGCAGTTCTTC
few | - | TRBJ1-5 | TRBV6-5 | CASSYTDNQPQHF | TGTGCCAGCAGTTACACAGACAATCAGCCCCAGCATTTT
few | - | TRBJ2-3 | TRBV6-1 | CASSRTDRLTDTQYF | TGTGCCAGCAGTCGGACGGACCGACTCACAGATACGCAGTATTTT
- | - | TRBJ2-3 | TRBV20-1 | CCAREIRALPSTDTQYF | TGCTGTGCTAGAGAGATAAGGGCACTCCCAAGCACAGATACGCAGTATTTT
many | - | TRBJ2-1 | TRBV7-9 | CASSLGSSQSYNEQFF | TGTGCCAGCAGCTTAGGGTCGAGCCAATCCTACAATGAGCAGTTCTTC
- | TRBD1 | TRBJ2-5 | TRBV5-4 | CTSSSRQGAGETQYF | TGTACCAGCAGCTCTAGACAGGGGGCCGGGGAGACCCAGTACTTC